This is a list of T cell receptor beta chains from one sample in a study of CD8+CD57+ T cells in acquired aplastic anemia. Via MiXCR, TCRdb re-called the reads, giving one row per CDR3 protein. The data contain approximately 470,000 distinct CDR3 sequences, over 25% of them singletons. Sample: sorted CD4+, CD8+, or CD8+CD57+ T cells (not recorded which) from PBMCs. The source is a human donor with aplastic anemia. Both conserved end residues are part of each CDR3. Each record gives: J gene, V gene, clone size, D gene, CDR3 DNA, CDR3 protein. The D gene is left open where the match is weak. Clone size is shown for a subset of rows, as once, few, many or a class of expanded clone.

j_call: TRBJ1-1
v_call: TRBV15
clone_size: many
d_call: .
cdr3_nt: TGTGCCACCAGCAGAGTGGGCCCTGAAGCTTTCTTT
cdr3_aa: CATSRVGPEAFF

j_call: TRBJ1-5
v_call: TRBV25-1
clone_size: many
d_call: .
cdr3_nt: TGTGCCAGCAGTGAAAAGGGGGGCAATCAGCCCCAGCATTTT
cdr3_aa: CASSEKGGNQPQHF

j_call: TRBJ2-6
v_call: TRBV2
clone_size: .
d_call: TRBD1
cdr3_nt: TGTGCCACCAGCAGGGGGACAGACGTCCTGACTTTC
cdr3_aa: CATSRGTDVLTF

j_call: TRBJ1-3
v_call: TRBV11-1
clone_size: .
d_call: TRBD1
cdr3_nt: TGTGCCAGCAGCCGCGGGACAGGGGTTCTGGGCTCTGGAAACACCACATATTTT
cdr3_aa: CASSRGTGVLGSGNTTYF

j_call: TRBJ2-7
v_call: TRBV11-1
clone_size: many
d_call: TRBD1
cdr3_nt: TGTGCCAGCAGCTTAGCGAAAGTCTCGGGACAGGACTCCTACGAGCAGTACTTC
cdr3_aa: CASSLAKVSGQDSYEQYF

j_call: TRBJ1-5
v_call: TRBV29-1
clone_size: .
d_call: .
cdr3_nt: TGCAGCCCCGACAGAAATGGCAATCAGCCCCAGCATTTT
cdr3_aa: CSPDRNGNQPQHF

j_call: TRBJ1-2
v_call: TRBV19
clone_size: many
d_call: TRBD1
cdr3_nt: TGTGCCAGTAGCTTCCGGGACAGTCGTGCGGGCTACACCTTC
cdr3_aa: CASSFRDSRAGYTF

j_call: TRBJ1-2
v_call: TRBV25-1
clone_size: many
d_call: .
cdr3_nt: TGTGCCAGCGAGTCGGGACACTATGGCTACACCTTC
cdr3_aa: CASESGHYGYTF

j_call: TRBJ2-1
v_call: TRBV19
clone_size: .
d_call: .
cdr3_nt: TGTGCCAGTAGTCTTGGTATCTACAATGAGCAGTTCTTC
cdr3_aa: CASSLGIYNEQFF

j_call: TRBJ2-1
v_call: TRBV19
clone_size: .
d_call: TRBD1
cdr3_nt: TGTGCCAGTTTGGACAGGGGCAATGAGCAGTTCTTC
cdr3_aa: CASLDRGNEQFF

j_call: TRBJ2-3
v_call: TRBV9
clone_size: .
d_call: TRBD2
cdr3_nt: TGTGCCCGTAGTATTCCGAGCGGGAGGGCCCCCGATACGCAGTATTTT
cdr3_aa: CARSIPSGRAPDTQYF

j_call: TRBJ2-7
v_call: TRBV20-1
clone_size: few
d_call: .
cdr3_nt: TGCAGTGCCAGTACCCCTGCGAAGAGCTCCTACGAGCAGTACTTC
cdr3_aa: CSASTPAKSSYEQYF

j_call: TRBJ2-7
v_call: TRBV5-8
clone_size: many
d_call: .
cdr3_nt: TGTGCCAGCAGGTCGGGAGCCTACGAGCAGTACTTC
cdr3_aa: CASRSGAYEQYF

j_call: TRBJ2-5
v_call: TRBV20-1
clone_size: few
d_call: TRBD1
cdr3_nt: TGCAGTGCTATTAATACCGGGACAGTTGGAGAGACCCAGTACTTC
cdr3_aa: CSAINTGTVGETQYF

j_call: TRBJ2-3
v_call: TRBV9
clone_size: .
d_call: .
cdr3_nt: TGTGCCAGCAGCGTAGGCTCTAGCACAGATACGCAGTATTTT
cdr3_aa: CASSVGSSTDTQYF

j_call: TRBJ1-1
v_call: TRBV7-6
clone_size: .
d_call: .
cdr3_nt: TGTGCCAGCAGCGACAAGGACAGCCACACTGAAGCTTTCTTT
cdr3_aa: CASSDKDSHTEAFF

j_call: TRBJ1-6
v_call: TRBV25-1
clone_size: .
d_call: .
cdr3_nt: .
cdr3_aa: CASSEFGNGDSPLHF

j_call: TRBJ1-5
v_call: TRBV20-1
clone_size: .
d_call: .
cdr3_nt: TGCAGTGCTAGGGGGGCTGGTAATCAGCCCCAGCATTTT
cdr3_aa: CSARGAGNQPQHF

j_call: TRBJ1-5
v_call: TRBV19
clone_size: .
d_call: .
cdr3_nt: TGTGCCAGCACGCTAGGACAACATAGCAATCAGCCCCAGCATTTT
cdr3_aa: CASTLGQHSNQPQHF

j_call: TRBJ2-3
v_call: TRBV25-1
clone_size: .
d_call: TRBD2
cdr3_nt: TGTGCCAGCAGTGCTAGCGGATTAAGAGATACGCAGTATTTT
cdr3_aa: CASSASGLRDTQYF

j_call: TRBJ2-2
v_call: TRBV27
clone_size: .
d_call: TRBD1
cdr3_nt: TGTGCCAGCAGTGACTACAGGGGGTACACCGGGGAGCTGTTTTTT
cdr3_aa: CASSDYRGYTGELFF

j_call: TRBJ2-2
v_call: TRBV2
clone_size: .
d_call: TRBD2
cdr3_nt: TGTGCCAGCAGTATAGCGGGAGCGAGCACCGGGGAGCTGTTTTTT
cdr3_aa: CASSIAGASTGELFF

j_call: TRBJ2-2
v_call: TRBV7-9
clone_size: .
d_call: .
cdr3_nt: TGTGCCAGCAGCTTAGTTCACTTATCCACCGCCACCGGGGAGCTGTTTTTT
cdr3_aa: CASSLVHLSTATGELFF

j_call: TRBJ2-3
v_call: TRBV2
clone_size: many
d_call: TRBD1
cdr3_nt: TGTGCCAGCAGTTACCCGGGACAGGGGATAGATACGCAGTATTTT
cdr3_aa: CASSYPGQGIDTQYF

j_call: TRBJ2-7
v_call: TRBV5-1
clone_size: .
d_call: TRBD1
cdr3_nt: TGCGCCAGCAGCTTGTATTGGCCGGGACAGTCCTACGAGCAGTACTTC
cdr3_aa: CASSLYWPGQSYEQYF

j_call: TRBJ2-7
v_call: TRBV7-2
clone_size: many
d_call: TRBD2
cdr3_nt: TGTGCCAGCAGCCCCAGGACTAGCGGGGGCTACGAGCAGTACTTC
cdr3_aa: CASSPRTSGGYEQYF

j_call: TRBJ2-2
v_call: TRBV25-1
clone_size: many
d_call: .
cdr3_nt: TGTGCCAGCAGGACCAACACCGGGGAGCTGTTTTTT
cdr3_aa: CASRTNTGELFF

j_call: TRBJ2-7
v_call: TRBV25-1
clone_size: .
d_call: .
cdr3_nt: TGTGCCAGCTTAGCCTACGAGCAGTACTTC
cdr3_aa: CASLAYEQYF

j_call: TRBJ2-2
v_call: TRBV3-1
clone_size: .
d_call: TRBD2
cdr3_nt: TGTGCCAGCAGCCCGTCGTTAGCGGGAGAGGCCGGGGAGCTGTTTTTT
cdr3_aa: CASSPSLAGEAGELFF

j_call: TRBJ1-1
v_call: TRBV2
clone_size: .
d_call: .
cdr3_nt: TGTGCCAGCTTAACAGGTGCTGAAGCTTTCTTT
cdr3_aa: CASLTGAEAFF

j_call: TRBJ2-7
v_call: TRBV7-2
clone_size: many
d_call: .
cdr3_nt: TGTGCCAGCAGCGTGGGACCATCGTACGAGCAGTACTTC
cdr3_aa: CASSVGPSYEQYF

j_call: TRBJ1-2
v_call: TRBV2
clone_size: many
d_call: .
cdr3_nt: TGTGCCAGCAGTGAGAGGGGTGCCTATGGCTACACCTTC
cdr3_aa: CASSERGAYGYTF

j_call: TRBJ2-7
v_call: TRBV20-1
clone_size: few
d_call: TRBD2
cdr3_nt: TGCAGTGCTAGGGTACTAGCGGGAAGGGACTACGAGCAGTACTTC
cdr3_aa: CSARVLAGRDYEQYF

j_call: TRBJ2-2
v_call: TRBV7-8
clone_size: many
d_call: .
cdr3_nt: TGTGCCAGCAGCTTAATCGGGGAGCTGTTTTTT
cdr3_aa: CASSLIGELFF

j_call: TRBJ1-1
v_call: TRBV12-3/TRBV12-4
clone_size: .
d_call: .
cdr3_nt: TGTGCCAGCAGTTTTGAACAAGCTAGGACTGAAGCTTTCTTT
cdr3_aa: CASSFEQARTEAFF

j_call: TRBJ2-3
v_call: TRBV29-1
clone_size: .
d_call: TRBD2
cdr3_nt: TGCAGCGCCGAAGCGCGGGGGTTTGAAGATACGCAGTATTTT
cdr3_aa: CSAEARGFEDTQYF

j_call: TRBJ1-2
v_call: TRBV16
clone_size: .
d_call: .
cdr3_nt: TGTGCCAGCAGCCAGTCGAAGTTAAACTATGGCTACACCTTC
cdr3_aa: CASSQSKLNYGYTF

j_call: TRBJ2-3
v_call: TRBV6-1
clone_size: .
d_call: .
cdr3_nt: TGTGCCAGCAGTTCGACCACCCCAACTGGTGTCCGCACAGATACGCAGTATTTT
cdr3_aa: CASSSTTPTGVRTDTQYF

j_call: TRBJ2-2
v_call: TRBV7-7
clone_size: many
d_call: .
cdr3_nt: TGTGCTATCCCGGGACCCCGGGGGAGTGGGGAGCTGTTTTTT
cdr3_aa: CAIPGPRGSGELFF

j_call: TRBJ2-6
v_call: TRBV9
clone_size: few
d_call: .
cdr3_nt: TGTGCCAGCAGCGTAGGGCCTGGGGCCAACGTCCTGACTTTC
cdr3_aa: CASSVGPGANVLTF

j_call: TRBJ1-2
v_call: TRBV12-3/TRBV12-4
clone_size: .
d_call: .
cdr3_nt: TGTGCCAGCAGTATAGGACAGCTAAACTACACCTTC
cdr3_aa: CASSIGQLNYTF

j_call: TRBJ1-3
v_call: TRBV11-2
clone_size: .
d_call: .
cdr3_nt: TGTGCCAGCAGCTTGGGACCTACGAGCTCTGGAAACACCATATATTTT
cdr3_aa: CASSLGPTSSGNTIYF

j_call: TRBJ2-5
v_call: TRBV3-1
clone_size: .
d_call: TRBD2
cdr3_nt: TGTGCCAGCAGCCTATCTAGCGGGTGGTATCAAGAGACCCAGTACTTC
cdr3_aa: CASSLSSGWYQETQYF

j_call: TRBJ2-1
v_call: TRBV25-1
clone_size: .
d_call: .
cdr3_nt: TGTGCCAGCAGAGCCCTTAGCGGATACTCCTACAATGAGCAGTTCTTC
cdr3_aa: CASRALSGYSYNEQFF

j_call: TRBJ2-1
v_call: TRBV25-1
clone_size: many
d_call: .
cdr3_nt: TGTGCCAGCAGAGGCGTGGGGGCGGGAGATGAGCAGTTCTTC
cdr3_aa: CASRGVGAGDEQFF